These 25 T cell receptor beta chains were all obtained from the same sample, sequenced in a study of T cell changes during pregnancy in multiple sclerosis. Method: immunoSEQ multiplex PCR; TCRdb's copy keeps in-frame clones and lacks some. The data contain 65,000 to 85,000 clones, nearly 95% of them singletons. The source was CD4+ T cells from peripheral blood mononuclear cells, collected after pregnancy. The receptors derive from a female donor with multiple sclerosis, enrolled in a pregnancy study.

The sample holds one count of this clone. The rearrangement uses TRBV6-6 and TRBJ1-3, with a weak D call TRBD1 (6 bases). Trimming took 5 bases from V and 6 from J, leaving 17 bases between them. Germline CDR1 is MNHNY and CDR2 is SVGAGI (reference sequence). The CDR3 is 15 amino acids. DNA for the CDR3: TGTGCCAGCAGTCAACAGGGTGGGCCCGAAAACACCATATATTTT. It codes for CASSQQGGPENTIYF.

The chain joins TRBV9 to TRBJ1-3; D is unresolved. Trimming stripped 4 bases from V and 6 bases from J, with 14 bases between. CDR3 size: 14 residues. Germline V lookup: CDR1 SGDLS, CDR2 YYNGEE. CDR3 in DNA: TGTGCCAGCAGCCCTTCCCCGAGGGAAAACACCATATATTTT. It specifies CASSPSPRENTIYF.

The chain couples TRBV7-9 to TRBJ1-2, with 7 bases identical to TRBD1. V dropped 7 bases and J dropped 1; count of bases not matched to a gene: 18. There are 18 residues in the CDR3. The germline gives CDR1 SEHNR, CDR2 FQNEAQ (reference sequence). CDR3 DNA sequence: TGTGCCAGCACGTCGCTCGGGTCTGGGACAGCCATTAACTATGGCTACACCTTC. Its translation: CASTSLGSGTAINYGYTF.

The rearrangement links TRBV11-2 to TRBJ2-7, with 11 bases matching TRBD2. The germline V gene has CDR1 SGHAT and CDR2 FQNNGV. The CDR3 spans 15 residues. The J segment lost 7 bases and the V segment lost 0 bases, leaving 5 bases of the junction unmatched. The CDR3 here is CASSLDWLAGGEQYF. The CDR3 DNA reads TGTGCCAGCAGCTTAGATTGGCTAGCGGGAGGTGAGCAGTACTTC.

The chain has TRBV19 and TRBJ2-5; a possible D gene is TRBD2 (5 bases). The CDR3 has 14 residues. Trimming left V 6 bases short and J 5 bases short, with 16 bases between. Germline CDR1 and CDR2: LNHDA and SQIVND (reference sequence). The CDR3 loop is CASRPTNTGETQYF. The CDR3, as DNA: TGTGCCAGTAGACCGACGAATACGGGGGAGACCCAGTACTTC.

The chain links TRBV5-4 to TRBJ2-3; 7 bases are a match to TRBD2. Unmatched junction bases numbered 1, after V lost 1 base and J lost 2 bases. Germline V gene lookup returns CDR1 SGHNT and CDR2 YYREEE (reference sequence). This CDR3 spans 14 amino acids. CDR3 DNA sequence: TGTGCCAGCAGCTTGAGCGGGAACACAGATACGCAGTATTTT. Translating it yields CASSLSGNTDTQYF.

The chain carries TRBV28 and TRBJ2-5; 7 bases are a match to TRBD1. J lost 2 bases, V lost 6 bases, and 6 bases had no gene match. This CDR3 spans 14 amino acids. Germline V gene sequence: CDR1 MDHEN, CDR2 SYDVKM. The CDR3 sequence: CASSNRDSQETQYF. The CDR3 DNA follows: TGTGCCAGCAGCAACCGGGACAGTCAAGAGACCCAGTACTTC.

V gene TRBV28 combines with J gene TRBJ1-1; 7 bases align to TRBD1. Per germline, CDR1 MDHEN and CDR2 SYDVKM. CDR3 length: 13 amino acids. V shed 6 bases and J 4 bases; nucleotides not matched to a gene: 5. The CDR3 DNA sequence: TGTGCCAGCAGCCCCGACAGGGTCACTGAAGCTTTCTTT. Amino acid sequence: CASSPDRVTEAFF.

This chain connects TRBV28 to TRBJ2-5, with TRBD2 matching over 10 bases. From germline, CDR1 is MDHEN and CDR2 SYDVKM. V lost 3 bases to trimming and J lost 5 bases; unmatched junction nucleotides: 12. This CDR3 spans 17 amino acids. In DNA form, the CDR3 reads TGTGCCAGCAGTTTGTCCCCGAGCGGGAGGGCCGGTGAGACCCAGTACTTC. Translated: CASSLSPSGRAGETQYF.

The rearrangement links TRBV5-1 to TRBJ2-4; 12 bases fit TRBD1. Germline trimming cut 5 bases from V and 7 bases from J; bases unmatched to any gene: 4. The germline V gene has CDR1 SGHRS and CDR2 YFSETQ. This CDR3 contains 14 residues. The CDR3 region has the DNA TGCGCCAGCAGATCGGGACAGGGGGCCAACATTCAGTACTTC. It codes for CASRSGQGANIQYF. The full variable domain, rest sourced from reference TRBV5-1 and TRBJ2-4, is KAGVTQTPRYLIKTRGQQVTLSCSPISGHRSVSWYQQTPGQGLQFLFEYFSETQRNKGNFPGRFSGRQFSNSRSEMNVSTLELGDSALYLCASRSGQGANIQYFGAGTRLSVL.

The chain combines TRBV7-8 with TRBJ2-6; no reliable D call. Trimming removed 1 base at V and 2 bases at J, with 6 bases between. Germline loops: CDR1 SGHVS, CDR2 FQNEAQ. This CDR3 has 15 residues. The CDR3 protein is CASSLDRAGANVLTF. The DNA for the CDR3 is TGTGCCAGCAGCTTAGACAGAGCTGGGGCCAACGTCCTGACTTTC.

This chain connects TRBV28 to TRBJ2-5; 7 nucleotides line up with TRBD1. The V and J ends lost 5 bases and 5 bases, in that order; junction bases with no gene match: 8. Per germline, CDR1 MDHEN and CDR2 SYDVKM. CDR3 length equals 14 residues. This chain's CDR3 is CASSEGAAWETQYF. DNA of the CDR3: TGTGCCAGCAGTGAGGGGGCTGCGTGGGAGACCCAGTACTTC. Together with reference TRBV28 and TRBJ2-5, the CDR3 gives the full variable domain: DVKVTQSSRYLVKRTGEKVFLECVQDMDHENMFWYRQDPGLGLRLIYFSYDVKMKEKGDIPEGYSVSREKKERFSLILESASTNQTSMYLCASSEGAAWETQYFGPGTRLLVL.

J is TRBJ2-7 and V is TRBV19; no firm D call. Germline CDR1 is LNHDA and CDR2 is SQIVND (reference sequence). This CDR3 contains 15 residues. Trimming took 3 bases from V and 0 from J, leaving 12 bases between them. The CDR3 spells CASSILFSSSYEQYF. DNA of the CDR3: TGTGCCAGTAGTATTTTGTTCTCGAGCTCCTACGAGCAGTACTTC. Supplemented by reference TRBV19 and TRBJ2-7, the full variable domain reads DGGITQSPKYLFRKEGQNVTLSCEQNLNHDAMYWYRQDPGQGLRLIYYSQIVNDFQKGDIAEGYSVSREKKESFPLTVTSAQKNPTAFYLCASSILFSSSYEQYFGPGTRLTVT.

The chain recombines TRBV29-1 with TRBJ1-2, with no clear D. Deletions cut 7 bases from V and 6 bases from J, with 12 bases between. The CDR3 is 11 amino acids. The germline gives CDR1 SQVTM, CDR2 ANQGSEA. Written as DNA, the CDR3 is TGCAGCGGTTCGTGGGCGAATGGCTACACCTTC. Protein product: CSGSWANGYTF.

In DNA form, the CDR3 reads TGTGCCAGTAAAGTCCAGGAAACTAACTATGGCTACACCTTC. It encodes CASKVQETNYGYTF. The V call is TRBV19, the J call TRBJ1-2; no clear D gene. The CDR3 contains 14 residues. Trimming took 7 bases from V and 0 from J, leaving 12 bases between them. The germline CDR1 and CDR2 sequences are LNHDA and SQIVND (reference sequence).

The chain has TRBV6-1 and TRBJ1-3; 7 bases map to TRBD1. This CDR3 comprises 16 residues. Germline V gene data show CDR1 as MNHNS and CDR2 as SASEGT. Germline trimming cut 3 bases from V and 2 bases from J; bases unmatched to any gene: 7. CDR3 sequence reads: CASSETTGFAGNTIYF. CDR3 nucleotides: TGTGCCAGCAGTGAGACGACAGGGTTCGCTGGAAACACCATATATTTT.

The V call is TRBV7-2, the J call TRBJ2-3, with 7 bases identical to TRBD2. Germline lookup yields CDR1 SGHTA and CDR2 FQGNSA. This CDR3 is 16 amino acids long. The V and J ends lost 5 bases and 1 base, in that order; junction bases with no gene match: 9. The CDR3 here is CASSKPGRRGTDTQYF. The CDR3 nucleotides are TGTGCCAGCAGCAAACCCGGGAGGAGGGGCACAGATACGCAGTATTTT.

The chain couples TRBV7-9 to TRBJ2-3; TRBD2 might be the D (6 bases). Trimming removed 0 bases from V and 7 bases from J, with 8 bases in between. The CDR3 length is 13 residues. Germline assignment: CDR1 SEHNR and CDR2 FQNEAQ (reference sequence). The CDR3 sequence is CASSLAGSYTQYF. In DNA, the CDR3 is TGTGCCAGCAGCTTAGCCGGGAGTTATACGCAGTATTTT.

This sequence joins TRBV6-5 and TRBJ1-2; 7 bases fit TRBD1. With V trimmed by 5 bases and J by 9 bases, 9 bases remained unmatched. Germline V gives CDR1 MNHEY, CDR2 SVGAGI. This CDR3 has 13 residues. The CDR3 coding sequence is TGTGCCAGCAGTCCTCGGGACAGACAGAGCTACACCTTC. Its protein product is CASSPRDRQSYTF.

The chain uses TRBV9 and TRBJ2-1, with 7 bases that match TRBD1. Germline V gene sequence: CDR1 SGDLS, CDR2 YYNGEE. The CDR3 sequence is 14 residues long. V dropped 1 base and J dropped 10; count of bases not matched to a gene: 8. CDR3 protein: CASSVTGEVGEQFF. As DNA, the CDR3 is TGTGCCAGCAGCGTAACAGGGGAAGTAGGAGAGCAGTTCTTC.

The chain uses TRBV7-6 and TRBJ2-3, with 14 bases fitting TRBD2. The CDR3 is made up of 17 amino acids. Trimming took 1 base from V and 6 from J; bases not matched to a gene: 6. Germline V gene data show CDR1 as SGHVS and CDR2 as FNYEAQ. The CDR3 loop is CASSLGGLAGVWDTQYF. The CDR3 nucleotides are TGTGCCAGCAGCTTAGGGGGACTAGCGGGAGTTTGGGATACGCAGTATTTT.

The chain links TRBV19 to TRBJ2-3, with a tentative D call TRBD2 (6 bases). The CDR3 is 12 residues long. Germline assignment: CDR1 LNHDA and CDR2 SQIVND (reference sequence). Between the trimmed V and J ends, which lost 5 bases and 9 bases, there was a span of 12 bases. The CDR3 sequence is CASSLASETQYF. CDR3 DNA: TGTGCCAGTAGTCTAGCTAGCGAGACGCAGTATTTT.

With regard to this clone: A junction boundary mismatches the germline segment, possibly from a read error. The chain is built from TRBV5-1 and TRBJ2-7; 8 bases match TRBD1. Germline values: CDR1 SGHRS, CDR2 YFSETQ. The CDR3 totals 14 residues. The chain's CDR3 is CASSPGQGLPRLHF. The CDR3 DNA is TGCGCCAGCAGCCCCGGACAGGGACTCCCTCGATTGCACTTC.

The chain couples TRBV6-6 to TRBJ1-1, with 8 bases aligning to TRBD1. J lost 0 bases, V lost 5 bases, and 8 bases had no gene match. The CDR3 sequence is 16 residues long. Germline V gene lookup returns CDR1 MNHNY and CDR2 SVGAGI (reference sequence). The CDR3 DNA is TGTGCCAGCAGTCTCCCCGGGACAGGACTGAACACTGAAGCTTTCTTT. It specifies CASSLPGTGLNTEAFF.

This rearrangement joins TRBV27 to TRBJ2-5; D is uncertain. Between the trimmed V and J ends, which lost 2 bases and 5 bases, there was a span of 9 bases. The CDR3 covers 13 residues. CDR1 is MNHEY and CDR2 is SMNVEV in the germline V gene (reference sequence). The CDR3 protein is CASSLNGEETQYF. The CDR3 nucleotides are TGTGCCAGCAGTTTAAACGGTGAGGAGACCCAGTACTTC.